Listed below are T cell receptor beta chains from one sample, sequenced in a study of cytomegalovirus exposure and HLA in healthy donors. Profiled with immunoSEQ multiplex PCR; TCRdb holds only in-frame clones, not every one. Of about 200,000 clones in the sample, about 84% are singletons; the top ten hold almost 1.5%. Material: PBMCs. These receptors were taken from a woman younger than 35 in good health and CMV-seronegative. CDR3s include the opening cysteine and the closing phenylalanine or tryptophan. A D gene is named only where the DNA matches it firmly. A clone size is listed for some rows: how often the clone was seen (once, few, many), or a class if it is expanded.

CDR3	DNA	D	size	J	V
CASSPFPGDTVMNTEAFF	TGTGCCAGCAGCCCGTTCCCAGGGGATACTGTTATGAACACTGAAGCTTTCTTT	-	-	TRBJ1-1	TRBV4-2
CASSGRTDFHGYTF	TGTGCCAGCAGCGGCCGGACGGACTTTCATGGCTACACCTTC	-	-	TRBJ1-2	TRBV5-6
CASSPGSSGALEETQYF	TGTGCCAGCAGCCCCGGTAGTAGCGGGGCCCTCGAGGAGACCCAGTACTTC	TRBD2	-	TRBJ2-5	TRBV11-2
CASSKTGTSTGELFF	TGTGCCAGCAGCAAAACCGGGACTAGTACCGGGGAGCTGTTTTTT	TRBD2	-	TRBJ2-2	TRBV7-2
CASSQEGSQGRGYTF	TGTGCCAGCAGCCAAGAAGGGTCACAGGGACGTGGCTACACCTTC	-	-	TRBJ1-2	TRBV4-2
CASRMGLVVREQYF	TGTGCCAGCAGGATGGGACTAGTCGTACGAGAGCAGTACTTC	TRBD2	-	TRBJ2-7	TRBV28
CASSYSTVARETQYF	TGTGCCAGCAGTTACTCGACAGTTGCGAGAGAGACCCAGTACTTC	-	-	TRBJ2-5	TRBV6-5
CAWSVPGGDTGELFF	TGTGCCTGGAGTGTACCGGGTGGAGACACCGGGGAGCTGTTTTTT	-	-	TRBJ2-2	TRBV30
CASSQGGGQGDYGYTF	TGTGCCAGCAGCCAAGGGGGGGGGCAGGGCGACTATGGCTACACCTTC	-	-	TRBJ1-2	TRBV4-2
CASMWQGSYGYTF	TGTGCCAGTATGTGGCAGGGATCATATGGCTACACCTTC	-	-	TRBJ1-2	TRBV19
CSVAERTGPSGGNTIYF	TGCAGCGTTGCTGAGAGGACAGGACCTTCGGGAGGAAACACCATATATTTT	TRBD1	-	TRBJ1-3	TRBV29-1
CASTRDFDSFYEQYF	TGTGCCAGCACCAGAGACTTCGATTCCTTCTACGAGCAGTACTTC	-	-	TRBJ2-7	TRBV6-5
CASSLDGGTSNQPQHF	TGTGCCAGCAGCTTAGATGGTGGGACAAGCAATCAGCCCCAGCATTTT	-	few	TRBJ1-5	TRBV11-2
CASNQGLAKNIQYF	TGTGCCAGCAACCAGGGACTAGCCAAAAACATTCAGTACTTC	-	few	TRBJ2-4	TRBV5-6
CARGGDETYEQYF	TGCGCCCGAGGGGGGGACGAGACCTACGAGCAGTACTTC	-	-	TRBJ2-7	TRBV23-1
CASRHSYEQYF	TGCGCCAGCAGACACTCCTACGAGCAGTACTTC	-	-	TRBJ2-7	TRBV4-1
CASSPRTSGGTDTQYF	TGTGCCAGCAGCCCGCGGACTAGCGGGGGCACAGATACGCAGTATTTT	TRBD2	-	TRBJ2-3	TRBV9
CASSETPGSPNTEAFF	TGTGCCAGCAGTGAAACGCCGGGATCTCCAAACACTGAAGCTTTCTTT	-	many	TRBJ1-1	TRBV6-4
CASSSAGVASGSYTGELFF	TGTGCCAGTAGCTCGGCAGGGGTGGCTAGCGGGAGCTACACCGGGGAGCTGTTTTTT	TRBD2	-	TRBJ2-2	TRBV19
CAWKPGLQLDTQYF	TGTGCCTGGAAGCCGGGACTACAACTAGATACGCAGTATTTT	TRBD2	-	TRBJ2-3	TRBV30
CASSLSSTDTQYF	TGTGCCAGCAGTCTTAGCTCCACAGATACGCAGTATTTT	-	-	TRBJ2-3	TRBV7-9
CASSGTGHEQYF	TGTGCCAGCAGCGGGACAGGGCACGAGCAGTACTTC	TRBD1	-	TRBJ2-7	TRBV7-9
CASSPRTSGSNGELFF	TGTGCCAGCAGCCCTAGGACTAGCGGGAGTAATGGGGAGCTGTTTTTT	TRBD2	-	TRBJ2-2	TRBV7-7
CASSLEGPINEQFF	TGTGCCAGCAGCTTGGAGGGTCCGATTAATGAGCAGTTCTTC	-	-	TRBJ2-1	TRBV11-2
CASSFWASGTYEQYF	TGCGCCAGCAGCTTCTGGGCTAGCGGAACCTACGAGCAGTACTTC	TRBD2	-	TRBJ2-7	TRBV5-1
CASSRSSGLISYEQYF	TGTGCCAGCAGCAGAAGTAGCGGACTAATATCCTACGAGCAGTACTTC	-	-	TRBJ2-7	TRBV13
CASSLGPITGGSGGYTF	TGTGCCAGCAGCTTAGGTCCGATAACAGGGGGGAGTGGTGGCTACACCTTC	TRBD1	-	TRBJ1-2	TRBV11-2
CASSPWGGAGNSPLHF	TGTGCCAGCAGCCCGTGGGGGGGGGCAGGTAATTCACCCCTCCACTTT	-	-	TRBJ1-6	TRBV5-8